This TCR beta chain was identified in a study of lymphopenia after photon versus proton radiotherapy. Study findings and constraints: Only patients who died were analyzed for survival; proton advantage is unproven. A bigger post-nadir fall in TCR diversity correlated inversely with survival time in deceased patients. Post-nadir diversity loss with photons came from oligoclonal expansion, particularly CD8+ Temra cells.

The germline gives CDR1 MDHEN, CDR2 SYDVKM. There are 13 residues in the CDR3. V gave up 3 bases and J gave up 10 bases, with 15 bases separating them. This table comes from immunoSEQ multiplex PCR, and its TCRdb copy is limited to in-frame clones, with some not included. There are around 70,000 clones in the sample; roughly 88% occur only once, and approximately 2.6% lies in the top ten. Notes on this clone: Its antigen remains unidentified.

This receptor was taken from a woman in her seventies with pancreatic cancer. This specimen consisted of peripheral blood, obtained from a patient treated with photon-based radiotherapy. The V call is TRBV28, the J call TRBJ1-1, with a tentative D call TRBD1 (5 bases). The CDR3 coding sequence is TGTGCCAGCAGTTTTATGGCGGGGGTTGGAGCTTTCTTT. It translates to CASSFMAGVGAFF.